The 20 T cell receptor beta chains below were found in one sample sequenced in a study of cytomegalovirus exposure and HLA in healthy donors. In the PCR, 60 Vbeta and 13 Jbeta primers were used. TCRdb's copy holds only in-frame clones and misses some; the assay was immunoSEQ multiplex PCR. This table has 100,000 to 150,000 clones, 75% to 85% appearing once. Material for sequencing was PBMCs. Every receptor here comes from a woman under 30 in good health and CMV-seropositive.

The rearrangement uses TRBV5-4 and TRBJ1-4; 11 positions match TRBD1. J gave up 7 bases and V 4 bases, and 6 bases lay outside the gene matches. The CDR3 length is 15 residues. The germline CDR1 and CDR2 sequences are SGHNT and YYREEE (reference sequence). This chain's CDR3 is CASSVGTGGLEKLFF. The CDR3 nucleotides read TGTGCCAGCAGCGTCGGGACAGGGGGTCTTGAAAAACTGTTTTTT.

The chain combines TRBV6-5 with TRBJ2-1, with TRBD1 matching over 7 bases. CDR1 and CDR2 (germline): MNHEY, SVGAGI. Germline trimming cut 5 bases from V and 2 bases from J; bases unmatched to any gene: 6. The CDR3 covers 15 residues. The CDR3: CASSQTGTTYNEQFF. CDR3 coding DNA: TGTGCCAGCAGTCAGACAGGGACGACCTACAATGAGCAGTTCTTC.

The chain recombines TRBV6-5 with TRBJ1-2, with D unresolved. Per germline, CDR1 MNHEY and CDR2 SVGAGI. V lost 6 bases and J 3 bases, leaving 11 bases between the germline ends. This CDR3 is 13 amino acids long. The CDR3 is CASRKDGDYGYTF. CDR3 bases: TGTGCCAGCAGAAAAGACGGGGACTATGGCTACACCTTC.

The sample holds one count of this clone. The V and J genes are TRBV5-6 and TRBJ2-5; 9 bases agree with TRBD2. The CDR3 sequence is 16 residues long. The V and J ends lost 2 bases and 2 bases, in that order; junction bases with no gene match: 7. Germline assignment: CDR1 SGHDT and CDR2 YYEEEE. CDR3 sequence: CASSLLAGEGQETQYF. The CDR3 DNA reads TGTGCCAGCAGCTTATTAGCGGGGGAGGGTCAAGAGACCCAGTACTTC.

The chain has TRBV7-2 and TRBJ1-5; 8 bases map to TRBD1. Germline V CDR1 and CDR2: SGHTA, FQGNSA. The J segment lost 5 bases and the V segment lost 7 bases, leaving 7 bases of the junction unmatched. The CDR3 is 14 residues long. The CDR3 spells CASNPGQAYQPQHF. In DNA, the CDR3 is TGTGCCAGCAACCCGGGACAGGCATATCAGCCCCAGCATTTT.

The rearrangement uses TRBV7-9 and TRBJ2-7, with D possibly TRBD1 on 5 matching bases. V was shortened by 6 bases and J by 5 bases, with 11 bases between the two germline ends. The germline V gene has CDR1 SEHNR and CDR2 FQNEAQ (reference sequence). The CDR3 is 12 amino acids. CDR3 nucleotides: TGTGCCAGCAGTAAAGGGGCGAACGAGCAGTACTTC. The encoded protein is CASSKGANEQYF.

This chain uses TRBV29-1 with TRBJ1-2, with D possibly being TRBD1 (5 bases). The CDR3 totals 15 residues. CDR1 SQVTM and CDR2 ANQGSEA come from the germline V gene. The germline V and J ends were trimmed by 0 bases and 3 bases, with 14 bases remaining between them. CDR3 protein: CSVEDDRGPYYGYTF. As DNA, the CDR3 is TGCAGCGTTGAAGACGATAGGGGCCCCTACTATGGCTACACCTTC. The full variable domain, completed using reference TRBV29-1 and TRBJ1-2, is SAVISQKPSRDICQRGTSLTIQCQVDSQVTMMFWYRQQPGQSLTLIATANQGSEATYESGFVIDKFPISRPNLTFSTLTVSNMSPEDSSIYLCSVEDDRGPYYGYTFGSGTRLTVV.

Concerning this clone itself: One junction end disagrees with the germline gene, perhaps due to a read error. This rearrangement joins TRBV7-9 to TRBJ2-5, with D maybe TRBD2 (5 bases). Looked up from germline, CDR1 is SEHNR and CDR2 is FQNEAQ (reference sequence). This CDR3 comprises 13 residues. This chain's CDR3 is CSSSLVLEETQYF. The CDR3, as DNA: TGTTCCAGCAGCTTAGTACTAGAAGAGACCCAGTACTTC.

This chain connects TRBV2 to TRBJ2-5, with 12 bases matching TRBD2. Germline V gene sequence: CDR1 SNHLY, CDR2 FYNNEI. The J segment lost 10 bases and the V segment lost 4 bases, leaving 13 bases of the junction unmatched. CDR3 size: 16 residues. CDR3: CASSGLAGGYPEGQYF. For the CDR3, the DNA is TGTGCCAGCAGTGGGCTAGCGGGGGGGTACCCTGAGGGCCAGTACTTC. Looking up the rest from reference TRBV2 and TRBJ2-5 gives the full variable domain: EPEVTQTPSHQVTQMGQEVILRCVPISNHLYFYWYRQILGQKVEFLVSFYNNEISEKSEIFDDQFSVERPDGSNFTLKIRSTKLEDSAMYFCASSGLAGGYPEGQYFGPGTRLLVL.

The V gene is TRBV9, the J gene TRBJ1-2; D gene unclear. V lost 5 bases to trimming and J lost 0 bases, with 11 bases between them. The CDR3 contains 14 residues. Looked up from germline, CDR1 is SGDLS and CDR2 is YYNGEE. Here the CDR3 reads CASSPTGTNYGYTF. Here the CDR3 DNA reads TGTGCCAGCAGTCCTACCGGGACTAACTATGGCTACACCTTC.

This rearrangement joins TRBV5-1 to TRBJ1-2, with D tentatively TRBD1 (6 bases). Trimming took off 5 bases at V and 4 bases at J, with 18 bases between the two ends. CDR1 SGHRS and CDR2 YFSETQ come from the germline V gene. The CDR3 is made up of 15 amino acids. The CDR3, as DNA: TGCGCCAGCAGACCAGGAGCTGGACAGAGCTATGGCTACACCTTC. Protein product: CASRPGAGQSYGYTF.

This clone is a singleton in its sample. The rearrangement uses TRBV2 and TRBJ2-1; 12 nucleotides align to TRBD2. The germline CDR1 and CDR2 sequences are SNHLY and FYNNEI. The CDR3 totals 14 residues. After removal of 4 bases from V and 5 bases from J, the junction contained 0 bases not matched to a gene. The DNA of the CDR3 is TGTGCCAGCAGTGGACTAGCGGGAGACAATGAGCAGTTCTTC. Encoded protein: CASSGLAGDNEQFF.

The chain recombines TRBV14 with TRBJ2-7, with a weak D call TRBD1 (6 bases). The V end was cut by 3 bases, the J end by 4 bases, with 10 bases between. This CDR3 contains 13 residues. Per the germline V gene, CDR1 is SGHDN and CDR2 is FVKESK. The CDR3 here is CASSQQGRYEQYF. DNA of the CDR3: TGTGCCAGCAGCCAGCAGGGGAGATACGAGCAGTACTTC.

This clone was recorded once. The chain recombines TRBV6-1 with TRBJ2-3; D is undetermined. Between the trimmed V and J ends, which lost 5 bases and 0 bases, there was a span of 9 bases. Germline loops: CDR1 MNHNS, CDR2 SASEGT. The CDR3 spans 14 residues. The CDR3 coding sequence is TGTGCCAGCAGTAGGAGACTGAGCACAGATACGCAGTATTTT. It specifies CASSRRLSTDTQYF.

This chain links TRBV2 with TRBJ2-1; D gene unclear. CDR1 is SNHLY and CDR2 is FYNNEI in the germline V gene. The CDR3 is 13 amino acids. Trimming left V 3 bases short and J 9 bases short, with 12 bases between. This CDR3 reads CASSDLSRSEQFF. The CDR3 DNA reads as TGTGCCAGCAGTGATCTATCTAGAAGTGAGCAGTTCTTC.

A few counts support this clone. CDR3 sequence: CASSAYSGNTIYF. The CDR3 DNA sequence: TGTGCCAGCAGTGCCTACTCTGGAAACACCATATATTTT. The chain uses TRBV25-1 and TRBJ1-3; D gene ambiguous. The CDR3 totals 13 residues. Germline CDR1 reads MGHDK; CDR2 reads SYGVNS. Trimming removed 4 bases from V and 0 bases from J, with 4 bases in between. The variable domain in full, with the rest retrieved from reference TRBV25-1 and TRBJ1-3, is EADIYQTPRYLVIGTGKKITLECSQTMGHDKMYWYQQDPGMELHLIHYSYGVNSTEKGDLSSESTVSRIRTEHFPLTLESARPSHTSQYLCASSAYSGNTIYFGEGSWLTVV.

The chain employs TRBV6-5 and TRBJ1-5; D might be TRBD1 (6 bases). Germline V gives CDR1 MNHEY, CDR2 SVGAGI. The CDR3 is 14 residues long. Between the trimmed V and J ends, which lost 4 bases and 1 base, there was a span of 8 bases. The CDR3 bases are TGTGCCAGCAGTTTGGACAGCAGCAATCAGCCCCAGCATTTT. This encodes CASSLDSSNQPQHF.

The chain has TRBV7-2 and TRBJ2-7, with 9 bases that match TRBD1. With 1 base clipped from V and 5 bases from J, the junction kept 6 bases outside the gene matches. This CDR3 is built from 15 residues. The germline V gene encodes CDR1 SGHTA and CDR2 FQGNSA. The CDR3: CASSLVGTGTNEQYF. CDR3 coding DNA: TGTGCCAGCAGCTTAGTCGGGACAGGGACCAACGAGCAGTACTTC.

The chain joins TRBV5-7 to TRBJ1-5; no clear D. TRBV5-7 is an ORF, and what it does is uncertain. Trimming pared 5 bases from V and 7 bases from J, leaving 13 bases between. CDR3 length: 13 amino acids. As DNA, the CDR3 is TGTGCCAGCAGGTGCCCAGGTCTCCAGCCCCAGCATTTT. The encoded protein is CASRCPGLQPQHF.

J is TRBJ2-3 and V is TRBV13; 14 bases are shared with TRBD2. With V trimmed by 3 bases and J by 6 bases, 2 bases remained unmatched. The CDR3 runs to 15 residues. The germline gives CDR1 PRHDT, CDR2 FYEKMQ (reference sequence). This chain's CDR3 is CASSLGLAGEDTQYF. The CDR3 DNA reads TGTGCCAGCAGCTTGGGACTAGCGGGGGAGGATACGCAGTATTTT.